This TCR beta chain was identified during a study of blood T cells in healthy people across ages. Across the study: About one barcoded beta molecule per two T cells was the capture yield of template switching. Study-wide findings and caveats: Higher naive T cell percentage went strongly together with higher TCR beta diversity.

The sample holds a few counts of this clonotype. The antigen is undetermined. Using a J-beta primer mix together with a sample-barcoded 5' primer, a second PCR was run for roughly 6 to 11 cycles. TCRdb re-analysed the 5' RACE reads in MiXCR, keeping a single row per CDR3 protein. The table lists some 640,000 distinct CDR3 sequences, around 45% of them singletons, with under 35% in the top ten. Trimming pared 4 bases from V and 7 bases from J, leaving 11 bases between. Germline values: CDR1 LGHNA, CDR2 YSLEER. The CDR3 is 14 residues long. The specimen was blood. V is TRBV4-3 and J is TRBJ1-6; weak D call: TRBD1 (6 bases). This clonotype originated in an older woman in good health. DNA of the CDR3: TGCGCCAGCAGCCCCCGGACAGTCAATTCACCCCTCCACTTT. It yields the protein CASSPRTVNSPLHF.